The 13 T cell receptor beta chains below all came from one sample that was sequenced in a study of blood T cell repertoires in COVID-19. Sequencing used immunoSEQ multiplex PCR; TCRdb keeps in-frame clones, though not all of them. The repertoire holds 120,000 to 150,000 clones, with around 84% as singletons. Sequenced sample: peripheral blood. Every receptor here comes from a woman in her forties or fifties with acute or convalescent COVID-19.

The gene calls are TRBV28 and TRBJ1-5; D gene uncertain. V dropped 4 bases and J dropped 4 bases, with 8 bases sitting between them. The CDR3 covers 13 residues. Germline lookup yields CDR1 MDHEN and CDR2 SYDVKM. CDR3 amino acids: CASSYTDNQPQHF. DNA of the CDR3: TGTGCCAGCAGTTATACAGATAATCAGCCCCAGCATTTT.

The chain's CDR3 is CASSSQRGGGSPLHF. In DNA form, the CDR3 reads TGTGCCAGCAGCTCACAAAGGGGGGGCGGCTCACCCCTCCACTTT. The chain uses TRBV7-2 and TRBJ1-6, with D possibly TRBD1 on 6 matching bases. Germline V gene lookup returns CDR1 SGHTA and CDR2 FQGNSA. Trimming took off 4 bases at V and 10 bases at J, with 17 bases between the two ends. CDR3 length: 15 residues.

The chain couples TRBV5-6 to TRBJ1-4; D is uncertain. V was trimmed by 4 bases and J by 7 bases, leaving 20 bases between them. Germline V gives CDR1 SGHDT, CDR2 YYEEEE. This CDR3 has 16 amino acids. CDR3 amino acids: CASSQRRASLGEKLFF. CDR3 coding DNA: TGTGCCAGCAGCCAGCGGAGGGCCAGCTTAGGTGAAAAACTGTTTTTT.

The rearrangement links TRBV4-2 to TRBJ1-5; 7 nucleotides match TRBD1. Germline V gene lookup returns CDR1 LGHNA and CDR2 YNFKEQ. Trimming at V came to 5 bases and at J to 4 bases, leaving 8 bases not matched to a gene. CDR3 length: 15 residues. CDR3 residues: CASSGGTAMNQPQHF. The CDR3 DNA reads TGTGCCAGCAGCGGAGGGACAGCGATGAATCAGCCCCAGCATTTT.

The CDR3 DNA is TGTGCCAGCAGTTACTGGGCGCGGGGATCTTCACCCCTCCACTTT. Protein product: CASSYWARGSSPLHF. The chain recombines TRBV6-5 with TRBJ1-6; unclear D gene. Germline lookup yields CDR1 MNHEY and CDR2 SVGAGI. This CDR3 comprises 15 residues. V shed 1 base and J shed 9 bases, with 13 bases lying between them.

The chain recombines TRBV7-8 with TRBJ2-7, with D possibly matching TRBD2 (6 bases). CDR1 is SGHVS, CDR2 FQNEAQ, per germline. The V end was cut by 5 bases, the J end by 5 bases, with 19 bases between. The CDR3 has 15 residues. In DNA, the CDR3 is TGTGCCAGCAGCCCCGGAACGACTAGAGAGGACGAGCAGTACTTC. Protein: CASSPGTTREDEQYF.

This clone was observed a handful of times. The chain couples TRBV4-3 to TRBJ2-1, with D perhaps matching TRBD1 (5 bases). Germline CDR1 LGHNA, CDR2 YSLEER. This CDR3 spans 17 amino acids. Trimming shortened V by 3 bases and J by 0 bases, and 15 bases separated the two germline ends. The CDR3 region is CASSHSPRASSYNEQFF. The CDR3 coding sequence is TGCGCCAGCAGCCACTCCCCCAGGGCCAGCTCCTACAATGAGCAGTTCTTC.

The CDR3 bases are TGTGCCAGCAGCAGGGATCGTGCTGGCTACACCTTC. Protein product: CASSRDRAGYTF. This chain connects TRBV28 to TRBJ1-2, with D perhaps TRBD1 (5 bases). The V gene's germline CDR1 is MDHEN and CDR2 SYDVKM. V gave up 6 bases and J gave up 7 bases, with 12 bases separating them. There are 12 residues in the CDR3.

The V gene is TRBV12-3 or TRBV12-4, the J gene TRBJ1-4; D gene uncertain. Trimming removed 5 bases from V and 7 bases from J, with 5 bases in between. This CDR3 has 11 residues. This CDR3 reads CASSPREKLFF. Here the CDR3 DNA reads TGTGCCAGCAGTCCCCGTGAAAAACTGTTTTTT.

Details on this clone: The conserved phenylalanine or tryptophan normally closing the CDR3 is absent here, so this likely arose from a read error. CDR3 coding DNA: TGTGCCAGCAGTGGTGAAAGGACAGCTGAAGCTTTCCTT. Translating it yields CASSGERTAEAFL. The chain links TRBV2 to TRBJ1-1; tentative D call: TRBD1 (6 bases). CDR3 length: 13 residues. CDR1 and CDR2 from the germline V gene are SNHLY and FYNNEI. V was pared by 4 bases and J by 6 bases, with 12 bases between.

The chain joins TRBV18 to TRBJ2-2, with TRBD1 matching 8 bases. Germline V CDR1 and CDR2: KGHSH, LQKENI. The CDR3 loop spans 14 amino acids. J gave up 4 bases and V 4 bases, and 2 bases lay outside the gene matches. The CDR3 spells CASSQTGVTGELFF. CDR3 sequence (DNA): TGTGCCAGCTCACAGACAGGGGTCACCGGGGAGCTGTTTTTT. Full variable domain (rest looked up from reference TRBV18 and TRBJ2-2): NAGVMQNPRHLVRRRGQEARLRCSPMKGHSHVYWYRQLPEEGLKFMVYLQKENIIDESGMPKERFSAEFPKEGPSILRIQQVVRGDSAAYFCASSQTGVTGELFFGEGSRLTVL.

The J gene is TRBJ1-1, the V gene TRBV24-1; D possibly corresponds to TRBD1 (5 bases). The CDR3 runs to 16 residues. V lost 5 bases, J lost 0 bases, and 15 bases lay in between. Germline CDR1 is KGHDR and CDR2 is SFDVKD. The CDR3 is CATSVTRRVLNTEAFF. DNA for the CDR3: TGTGCCACCAGTGTTACGCGCAGGGTTTTGAACACTGAAGCTTTCTTT.

The chain has TRBV27 and TRBJ2-3; 8 nucleotides match TRBD1. Germline loops: CDR1 MNHEY, CDR2 SMNVEV (reference sequence). The CDR3 is 18 amino acids. V lost 2 bases and J lost 0; bases outside the gene matches: 10. CDR3 coding DNA: TGTGCCAGCAGTTTAAGGCCAGGGGGCATTGTAAGCACAGATACGCAGTATTTT. Encoded protein: CASSLRPGGIVSTDTQYF.